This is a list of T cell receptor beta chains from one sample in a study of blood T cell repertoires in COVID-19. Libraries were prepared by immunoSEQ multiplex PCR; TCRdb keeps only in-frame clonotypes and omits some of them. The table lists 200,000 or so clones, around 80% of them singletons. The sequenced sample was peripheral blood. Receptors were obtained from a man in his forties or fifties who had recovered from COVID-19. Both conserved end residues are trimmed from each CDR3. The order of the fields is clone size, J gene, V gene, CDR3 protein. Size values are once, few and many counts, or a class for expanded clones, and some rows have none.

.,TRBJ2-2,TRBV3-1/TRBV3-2,AATSVHGELF
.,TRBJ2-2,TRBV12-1,ASNRLAGINTGELF
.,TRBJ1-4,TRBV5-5,ASSLGGVGEKLF
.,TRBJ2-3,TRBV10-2,ASSDPAGGATDTQY
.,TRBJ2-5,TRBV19,ASSLQGRETQY
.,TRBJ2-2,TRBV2,ASSEVADRMNTGELF
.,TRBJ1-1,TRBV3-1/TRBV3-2,ASSQDRGNTEAF
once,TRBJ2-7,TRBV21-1,ASSTGRGTFYEQY
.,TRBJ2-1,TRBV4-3,ASSPQLAGGQGEQF
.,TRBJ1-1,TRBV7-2,ASSPGTVNTEAF
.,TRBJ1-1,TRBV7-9,ASSLQGITEAF
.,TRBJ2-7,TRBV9,ASSVFGADEQY
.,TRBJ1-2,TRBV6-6,ASTTGTGVYYGYT
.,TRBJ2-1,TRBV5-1,ASSQLNGGAYNEQF
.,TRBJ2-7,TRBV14,ASSHYRGRGEYEQY
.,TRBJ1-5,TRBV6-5,ASSLASNQPQH
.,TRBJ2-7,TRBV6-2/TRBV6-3,ASSYSPTYEQY
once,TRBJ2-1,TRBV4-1,ASSRRQVMYNEQF
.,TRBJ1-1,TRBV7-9,ASSLGTGASLNTEAF
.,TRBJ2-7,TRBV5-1,ASSGVGTHSYEQY
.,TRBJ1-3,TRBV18,ASSPQRNSGNTIY
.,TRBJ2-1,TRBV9,ASSGELAGSNEQF
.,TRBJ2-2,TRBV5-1,ASSLVVRGGELF
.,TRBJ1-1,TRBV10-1,ASSESGNTEAF
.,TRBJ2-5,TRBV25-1,ATSRAGALQETQY
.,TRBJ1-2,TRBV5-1,ASSLEAGGNYGYT
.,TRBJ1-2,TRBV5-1,ASSDDGQGYGYT
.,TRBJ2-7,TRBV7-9,ASSLTGYEQY
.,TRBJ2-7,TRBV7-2,ASSSSVPHEQY
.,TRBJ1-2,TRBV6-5,ASSYSFGGYGYT
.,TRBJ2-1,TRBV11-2,ASGRGSSYNEQF
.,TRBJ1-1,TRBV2,ASRTLQGNTEAF
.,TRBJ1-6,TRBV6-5,ASSIQGNASPLH
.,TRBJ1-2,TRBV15,ATRNSNYGYT
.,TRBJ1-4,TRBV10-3,AISPWPRRGELF
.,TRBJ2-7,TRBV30,AWSDSRGTGLYEQY
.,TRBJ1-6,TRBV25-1,ASKGQASNSPLH
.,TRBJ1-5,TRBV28,ASSFGRVQPQH
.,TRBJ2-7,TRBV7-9,ASSLVAGGSYEQY
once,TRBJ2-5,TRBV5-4,ASSSDRGSREETQY
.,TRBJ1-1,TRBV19,ASYQRGGDTEAF
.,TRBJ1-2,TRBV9,ASSVASQVHYGYT
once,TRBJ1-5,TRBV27,ASSLSVGLGGPGPQH
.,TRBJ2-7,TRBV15,ATSRDKGVSYEQY
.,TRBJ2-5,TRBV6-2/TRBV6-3,ASSSTRPTSTQY
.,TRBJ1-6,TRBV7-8,ASSWDRPGSYNSPLH
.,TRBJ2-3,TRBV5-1,ASSDYRGGTDTQY
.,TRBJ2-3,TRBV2,ARRGRGGEYTQY
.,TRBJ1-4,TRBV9,ASSVAGGLNEKLF
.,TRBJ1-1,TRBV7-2,ASSLGMQGYTEAF
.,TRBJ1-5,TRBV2,ASSGVSVGGDQPQH
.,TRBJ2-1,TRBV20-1,SARELGLQF
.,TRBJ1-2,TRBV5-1,ASSLGDRVYGYT
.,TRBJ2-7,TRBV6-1,ASSEGRGQKVYEQY
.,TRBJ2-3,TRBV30,AWSLRDREDTQY
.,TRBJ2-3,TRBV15,ATRQMITDTQY
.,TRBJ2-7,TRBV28,AAGGDEQY
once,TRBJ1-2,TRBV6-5,ASSPGQGENYGYT
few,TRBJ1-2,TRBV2,ASSEAQLSEGYT